Only a few counts were recorded for the clone carrying this T cell receptor (beta chain). This specimen belongs to a study of blood T cells in healthy people across ages. The second PCR ran about 6 to 12 cycles with a sample-barcoded 5' primer and J-beta primers. TCRdb analysed the 5' RACE reads with MiXCR anew, one entry per CDR3 protein. The sample lists approximately 960,000 distinct CDR3 sequences, about 28% occurring once. The CDR3 consists of 11 residues. Germline V gene sequence: CDR1 ENHRY, CDR2 SYGVKD. The V gene lost 8 bases and the J gene lost 7 bases, with 9 bases spanning the gap. The sample also formed part of further work on T cells of mothers and their children.

This receptor was taken from a woman aged 40-49 years in good health. The chain couples TRBV10-3 to TRBJ2-4; D gene unclear. Material: blood. The DNA for the CDR3 is TGTGCCATCTCCGAGACTAACATTCAGTACTTC. Its translation: CAISETNIQYF.